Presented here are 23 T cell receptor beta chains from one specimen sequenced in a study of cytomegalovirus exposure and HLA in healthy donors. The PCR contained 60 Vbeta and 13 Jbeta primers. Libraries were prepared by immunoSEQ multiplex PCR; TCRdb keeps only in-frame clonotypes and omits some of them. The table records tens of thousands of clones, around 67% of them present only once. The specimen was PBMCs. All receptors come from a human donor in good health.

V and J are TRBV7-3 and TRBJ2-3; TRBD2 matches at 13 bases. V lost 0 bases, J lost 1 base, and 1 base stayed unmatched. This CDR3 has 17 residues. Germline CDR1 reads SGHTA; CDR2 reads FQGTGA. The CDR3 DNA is TGTGCCAGCAGCTTAACTGGGACTAGCGGGGGCACAGATACGCAGTATTTT. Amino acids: CASSLTGTSGGTDTQYF.

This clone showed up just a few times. In DNA form, the CDR3 reads TGTGCCAGCAGCGTACAGGGACAGGGGCCCTACGAGCAGTACTTC. Protein product: CASSVQGQGPYEQYF. The chain links TRBV9 to TRBJ2-7, with TRBD1 matching 10 bases. V lost 1 base to trimming and J lost 2 bases; unmatched junction nucleotides: 3. The CDR3 length is 15 residues. CDR1 is SGDLS, CDR2 YYNGEE, per germline.

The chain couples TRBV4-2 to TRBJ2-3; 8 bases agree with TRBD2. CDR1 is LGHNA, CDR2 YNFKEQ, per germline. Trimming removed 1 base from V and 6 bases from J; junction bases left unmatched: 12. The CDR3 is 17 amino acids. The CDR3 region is CASSQAIRSGDADTQYF. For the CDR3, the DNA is TGTGCCAGCAGCCAAGCTATTCGTAGCGGGGACGCGGATACGCAGTATTTT.

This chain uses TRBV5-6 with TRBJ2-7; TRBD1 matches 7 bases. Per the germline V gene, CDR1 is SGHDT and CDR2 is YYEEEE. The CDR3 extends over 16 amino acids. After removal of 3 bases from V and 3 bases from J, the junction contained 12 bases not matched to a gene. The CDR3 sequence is CASSWVHDRVNYEQYF. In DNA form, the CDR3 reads TGTGCCAGCAGCTGGGTACATGACAGGGTTAACTACGAGCAGTACTTC.

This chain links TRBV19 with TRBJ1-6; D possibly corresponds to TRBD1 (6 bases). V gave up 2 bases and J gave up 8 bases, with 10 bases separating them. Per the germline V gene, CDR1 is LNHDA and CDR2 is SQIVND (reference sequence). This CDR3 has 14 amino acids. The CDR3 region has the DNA TGTGCCAGTAGTATATCCAGGGGTGATTCACCCCTCCACTTT. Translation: CASSISRGDSPLHF.

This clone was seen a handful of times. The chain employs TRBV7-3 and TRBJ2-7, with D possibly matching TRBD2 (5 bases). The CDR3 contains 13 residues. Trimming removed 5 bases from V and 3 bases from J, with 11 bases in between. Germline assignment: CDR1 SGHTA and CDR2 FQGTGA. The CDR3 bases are TGTGCCAGCAGCCCAGCGGACGGCTACGAGCAGTACTTC. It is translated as CASSPADGYEQYF.

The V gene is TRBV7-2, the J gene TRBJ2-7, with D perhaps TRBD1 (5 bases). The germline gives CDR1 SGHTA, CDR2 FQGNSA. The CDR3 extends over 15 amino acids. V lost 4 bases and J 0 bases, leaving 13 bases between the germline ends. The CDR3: CASSSDSSPSYEQYF. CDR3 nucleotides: TGTGCCAGCAGCTCTGACAGCTCCCCCTCCTACGAGCAGTACTTC.

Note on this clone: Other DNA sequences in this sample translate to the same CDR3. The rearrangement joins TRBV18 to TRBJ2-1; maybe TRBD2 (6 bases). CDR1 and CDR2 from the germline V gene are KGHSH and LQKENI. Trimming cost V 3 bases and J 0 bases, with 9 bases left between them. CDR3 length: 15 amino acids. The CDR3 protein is CASSPRGNSYNEQFF. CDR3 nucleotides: TGTGCCAGCTCACCGCGGGGAAACTCCTACAATGAGCAGTTCTTC.

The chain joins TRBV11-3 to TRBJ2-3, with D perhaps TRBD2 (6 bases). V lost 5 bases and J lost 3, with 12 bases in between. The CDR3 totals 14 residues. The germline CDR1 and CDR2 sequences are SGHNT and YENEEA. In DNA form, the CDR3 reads TGTGCCAGCAGCCCCAGGGACTTTACAGATACGCAGTATTTT. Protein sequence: CASSPRDFTDTQYF.

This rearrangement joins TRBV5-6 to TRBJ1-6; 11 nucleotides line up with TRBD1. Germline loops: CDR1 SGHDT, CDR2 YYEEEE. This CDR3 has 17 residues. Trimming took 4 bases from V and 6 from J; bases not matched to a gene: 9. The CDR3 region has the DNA TGTGCCAGCAGCACTTATTACGGGACAGGGGGTAATTCACCCCTCCACTTT. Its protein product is CASSTYYGTGGNSPLHF.

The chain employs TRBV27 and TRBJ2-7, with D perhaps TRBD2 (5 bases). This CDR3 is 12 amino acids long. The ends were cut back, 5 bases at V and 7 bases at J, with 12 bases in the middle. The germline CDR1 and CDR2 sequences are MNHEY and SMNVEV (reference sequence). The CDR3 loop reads CASSPGFAEQYF. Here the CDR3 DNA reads TGTGCCAGCAGTCCGGGGTTCGCGGAGCAGTACTTC.

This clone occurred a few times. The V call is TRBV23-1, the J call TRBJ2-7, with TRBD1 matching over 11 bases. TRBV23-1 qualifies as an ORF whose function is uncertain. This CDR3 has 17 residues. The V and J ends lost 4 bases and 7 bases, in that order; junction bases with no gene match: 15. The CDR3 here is CASSPTSRRTGGEEQYF. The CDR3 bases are TGCGCCAGCAGTCCCACAAGCCGGCGGACAGGGGGCGAGGAGCAGTACTTC.

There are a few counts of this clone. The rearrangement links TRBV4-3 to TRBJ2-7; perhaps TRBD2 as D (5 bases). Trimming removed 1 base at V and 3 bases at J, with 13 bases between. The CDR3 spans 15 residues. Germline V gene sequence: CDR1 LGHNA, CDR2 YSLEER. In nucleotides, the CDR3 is TGCGCCAGCAGCCAAGGCCCTGGACTGGTCTACGAGCAGTACTTC. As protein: CASSQGPGLVYEQYF.

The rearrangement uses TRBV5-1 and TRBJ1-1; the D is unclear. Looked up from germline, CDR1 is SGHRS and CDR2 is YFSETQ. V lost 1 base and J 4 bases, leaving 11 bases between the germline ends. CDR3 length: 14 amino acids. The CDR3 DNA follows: TGCGCCAGCAGCTTGACGGCGGTACCCACTGAAGCTTTCTTT. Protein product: CASSLTAVPTEAFF.

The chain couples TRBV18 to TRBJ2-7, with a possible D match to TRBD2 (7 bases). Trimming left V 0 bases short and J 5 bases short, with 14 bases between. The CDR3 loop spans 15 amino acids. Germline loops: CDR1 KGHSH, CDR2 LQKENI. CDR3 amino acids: CASSPPLGGADEQYF. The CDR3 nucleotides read TGTGCCAGCTCACCACCCCTAGGGGGGGCGGACGAGCAGTACTTC.

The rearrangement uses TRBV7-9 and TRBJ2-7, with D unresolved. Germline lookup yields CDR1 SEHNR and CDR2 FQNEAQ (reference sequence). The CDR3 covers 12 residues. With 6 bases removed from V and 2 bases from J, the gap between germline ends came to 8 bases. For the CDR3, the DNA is TGTGCCAGCAGTCTTCTAGCCTACGAGCAGTACTTC. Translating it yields CASSLLAYEQYF.

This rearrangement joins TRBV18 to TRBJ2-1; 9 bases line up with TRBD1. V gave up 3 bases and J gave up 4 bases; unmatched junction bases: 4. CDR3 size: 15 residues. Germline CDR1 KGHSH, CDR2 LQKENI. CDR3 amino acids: CASSPDRGLYNEQFF. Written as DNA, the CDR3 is TGTGCCAGCTCACCGGACAGGGGCTTGTACAATGAGCAGTTCTTC.

The CDR3 spells CASSTGQGRIGETQYF. The CDR3 nucleotides are TGTGCCAGTAGTACGGGACAGGGACGAATCGGGGAGACCCAGTACTTC. The genes are TRBV19 and TRBJ2-5; 9 bases line up with TRBD1. CDR1 is LNHDA and CDR2 is SQIVND in the germline V gene (reference sequence). J lost 5 bases, V lost 4 bases, and 11 bases had no gene match. This CDR3 has 16 amino acids. Looking up the rest from reference TRBV19 and TRBJ2-5 gives the full variable domain: DGGITQSPKYLFRKEGQNVTLSCEQNLNHDAMYWYRQDPGQGLRLIYYSQIVNDFQKGDIAEGYSVSREKKESFPLTVTSAQKNPTAFYLCASSTGQGRIGETQYFGPGTRLLVL.

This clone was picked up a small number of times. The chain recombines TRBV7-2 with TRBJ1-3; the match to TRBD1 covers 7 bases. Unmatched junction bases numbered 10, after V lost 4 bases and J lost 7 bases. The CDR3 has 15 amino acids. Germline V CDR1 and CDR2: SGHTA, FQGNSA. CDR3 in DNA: TGTGCCAGCAGCTGGGATTACAGGGGTGGGAACACCATATATTTT. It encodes CASSWDYRGGNTIYF.

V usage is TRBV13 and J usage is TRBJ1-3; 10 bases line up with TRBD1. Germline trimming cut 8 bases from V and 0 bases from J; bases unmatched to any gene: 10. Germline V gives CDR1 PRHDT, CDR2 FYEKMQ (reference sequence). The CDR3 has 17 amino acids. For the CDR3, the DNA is TGTGCCAGCTCCTCCCTGGGACAGGGGTTCTCTGGAAACACCATATATTTT. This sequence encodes CASSSLGQGFSGNTIYF.

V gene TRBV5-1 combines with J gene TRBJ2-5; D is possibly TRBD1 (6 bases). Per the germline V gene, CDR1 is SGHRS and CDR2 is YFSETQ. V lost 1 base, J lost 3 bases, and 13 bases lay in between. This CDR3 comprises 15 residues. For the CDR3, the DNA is TGCGCCAGCAGCTTGCGACAGGTTGGTGAAGAGACCCAGTACTTC. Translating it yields CASSLRQVGEETQYF.

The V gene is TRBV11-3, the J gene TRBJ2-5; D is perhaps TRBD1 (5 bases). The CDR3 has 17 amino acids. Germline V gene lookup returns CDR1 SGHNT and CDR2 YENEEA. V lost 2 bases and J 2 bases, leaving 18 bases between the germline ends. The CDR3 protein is CASSLISPFQGQETQYF. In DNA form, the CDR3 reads TGTGCCAGCAGCTTAATCTCCCCCTTTCAGGGACAAGAGACCCAGTACTTC.

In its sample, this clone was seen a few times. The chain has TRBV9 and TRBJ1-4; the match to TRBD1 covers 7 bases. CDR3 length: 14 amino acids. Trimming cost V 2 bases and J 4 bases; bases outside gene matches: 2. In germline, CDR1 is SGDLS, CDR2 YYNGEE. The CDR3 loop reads CASSVGTVNEKLFF. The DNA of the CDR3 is TGTGCCAGCAGCGTGGGGACAGTTAATGAAAAACTGTTTTTT.